This T cell receptor (beta chain) was retrieved from a study of T cells in Graves' hyperthyroidism and ophthalmopathy. The authors took PBMCs from over 8.5 ml fresh peripheral blood. The CDR3 runs 15 residues. Germline trimming cut 3 bases from V and 7 bases from J; bases unmatched to any gene: 3. Germline-derived CDR1 and CDR2 are SGDLS and YYNGEE. The study, taken as a whole, reports: Before onset, by a median of around six months, the model predicted ophthalmopathy. Stable hyperthyroidism and ophthalmopathy were separated using 13 V-J signatures.

This clonotype has ten or more counts. Its antigen is not identified. RNA transcripts yielded amplified TCR beta CDR3 regions. Using the HTBI primer set, a first-round RT-PCR was run on the TCR CDR3. MiXCR, run by TCRdb on the multiplex PCR reads, gives a single entry per CDR3 protein. The top ten hold 15% to 19% of the sample, which has some 690,000 distinct CDR3 sequences, around 16% seen once. Sequenced sample: blood. The receptor was isolated from a man aged 45-65 years with Graves' hyperthyroidism. The genes are TRBV9 and TRBJ2-2; TRBD2 agrees at 13 bases. In nucleotides, the CDR3 is TGTGCCAGCAGCGCTGGGACTAGCGGGGTCGGGGAGCTGTTTTTT. Translating it yields CASSAGTSGVGELFF.